This T cell receptor beta chain came from a study of spatial heterogeneity in lung cancer. TCRdb itself ran the 5' RACE reads through MiXCR, one entry per CDR3 protein. Of 5,700 or so distinct CDR3 sequences listed, around 15% are singletons. As to time point: sample taken at primary tumor resection. The donor group consisted of under 90 patients who had untreated, early-stage non-small cell lung cancer. Frozen PBMC, nontumor lung or tumor provided whole RNA, which was sequenced unsorted. Of note for this clonotype: What it binds is unknown.

Study outcomes and limitations: Tumors with more nonsynonymous mutations had more expanded intratumoral alpha and beta TCRs.

The sample here was lung tumor tissue, taken at surgery. This sequence originates from a female donor with early-stage non-small cell lung cancer.

The CDR3 loop reads CASREGFGTDTQYF. The CDR3 DNA sequence: TGTGCCAGCAGGGAGGGGTTTGGCACAGATACGCAGTATTTT. V is TRBV7-3 and J is TRBJ2-3, with D tentatively TRBD2 (6 bases). The germline V and J ends were trimmed by 6 bases and 1 base, with 11 bases remaining between them. CDR1 and CDR2 from the germline V gene are SGHTA and FQGTGA. The CDR3 has 14 residues.